This section outlines one T cell receptor (beta chain) sequence together with its context. The clone's antigen remains unknown. There are no base qualities to consult, and no much larger clone falls within one base. Trimming at the junction amounts to 8 bases on V and 3 bases on J, and the germline ends lie 13 bases apart. CDR1 and CDR2, per the germline V gene, are SQVTM and ANQGSEA. From the cysteine up to the phenylalanine, the CDR3 has a length of 12 residues. Only the CDR3 part of the read is kept: 36 bases, read in frame from the first base. The data belong to a study of cytomegalovirus exposure and HLA in healthy donors (TCRdb year 2017). In the study overall: In an earlier analysis of around 540 of the donors, about 260 Gb of sequence data and 95 million to 130 million unique TCR beta sequences from about 179 million T cells were reported. Around 330 gigabases of sequencing data and roughly 80 million unique TCR sequences made up an early release that covered around 640 HLA-typed donors. The genetic ancestry cluster associated with self-reported Caucasian donors included roughly four fifths of the 398 genotyped donors. The study was designed to test whether signatures of past pathogen exposure could be identified by cataloging public T cell receptors. The T cell repertoires of some 700 subjects were profiled by immunosequencing and related to cytomegalovirus serostatus. Besides the first cohort of around 700 subjects, a separate validation cohort made up of over a hundred different subjects was used. To predict cytomegalovirus infection status, the study combined high-throughput TCR immunosequencing, statistical association of individual TCRs with disease status, and machine learning. A later analysis re-examined previously published TCR beta repertoires from 500 to 700 donors and added high-resolution HLA genotyping to investigate patterns of TCR occurrence. The later analysis used no new phenotypic data to find candidate immune exposures, relying instead on TCR beta sequences and their occurrence across donors. An earlier analysis of around 540 of the donors applied high-throughput TCR beta sequencing to assess whether each TCR beta V gene segment acted as functional or pseudogenic. Donor age, sex, ethnicity and CMV serostatus were collected together with the repertoire data. A later genetic analysis used genome-wide SNP genotypes for 398 of the 666 donors, treating that subset as a discovery cohort. Every repertoire in the discovery cohort had been generated on one and the same sequencing platform. HLA typing included class I and class II loci at four-digit resolution. Typing coverage varied by locus: 629-630 donors for A, B, C, DRB1 and DQB1; more than 500 for DQA1; more than 600 for DPA1; 450 to 480 for DPB1. Because of strong linkage in the cohort, five DR-DQ haplotypes were treated as single units for association and clustering. On average, around 240,000 unique TCR beta nucleotide sequences were sequenced per donor among about 400 genotyped donors of the cohort, with roughly 18% of those sequences being non-productive.

Beyond this particular receptor, the publication reports: Specific HLA alleles were associated with 15,000 to 20,000 TCR beta sequences at a false discovery rate of 0.05 in a later analysis. The cohort was sequenced for TCR beta chains only, and without alpha or paired-chain data the features that could be detected were limited. Because HLA typing was missing for some donors at each locus, association tests included only the typed subset. Some IMGT-functional V segments, including TRBV6-2 and TRBV6-3, could not be distinguished by the 87-base-pair reads and were therefore excluded. In a later analysis, TCR association rates were found to vary across HLA loci, with the most associated TCRs seen for DRB1 alleles and the fewest for HLA-C alleles. In an earlier analysis of roughly 560 of the donors, most TCR beta V segments were observed in productive rearrangements about 87% or about 30% of the time, broadly matching IMGT annotations. A further reported finding was that TCR beta sequences accurately predicted the HLA-A and HLA-B alleles for most subjects in the first cohort. The study gave a list of around 170 TCR beta chains associated with cytomegalovirus. According to a later genetic analysis, donors in an Asian-associated ancestry cluster had fewer N-insertions in productive TCRs than the approximately 690-donor mean. Most TCR sequences were observed very rarely across donors, whereas some public TCRs were present in many individuals. Assigning TCR associations to individual alleles was difficult when HLA alleles, especially DR and DQ, strongly co-occurred. The only immune exposure information available for the cohort was CMV serostatus. In a later analysis, most CMV-associated TCR beta chains were found to appear HLA-restricted, with HLA associations seemingly driven largely by CMV exposure. The classifier was reported to diagnose cytomegalovirus status with high specificity and sensitivity in both the original and validation cohorts. The authors suggested that the approach could potentially be generalized to other disease states and immunological phenotypes. A later analysis found that HLA-associated TCR beta chains were more clonally expanded and had lower generation probabilities than equally common non-associated chains. In a later genetic analysis, a missense DCLRE1C variant was associated with V-gene and J-gene trimming of TCR beta chains, and the association was replicated in an independent cohort. A few of the identified cytomegalovirus-associated TCR beta chains were confirmed in vitro to be specific for cytomegalovirus antigens. A cluster of highly shared sequence variants was judged likely to represent a technical artifact of the sequencing pipeline. The presence/absence analyses assumed that sequencing depth was roughly uniform across donors, and that assumption may not be true. Correlated functional status among segregating V segments might reflect linkage disequilibrium, but an unknown experimental factor could not be ruled out. Several of the top co-occurrence clusters appeared to be linked to parvovirus B19, influenza, CMV and Epstein-Barr virus, according to a later analysis. The earlier analysis of some 560 of the donors excluded approximately 17 rarely observed V segments, including chromosome 9 orphons, because counts were too low.

The library was made by the immunoSEQ multiplex PCR assay. The multiplex PCR relied on a mix of 60 forward primers for TCR Vbeta segments and 13 reverse primers for TCR Jbeta segments. Amplification of the CDR3 region of rearranged TCR beta genes was performed with a multiplex PCR assay on genomic DNA. On the Illumina HiSeq System, the amplified TCR beta libraries were sequenced as 87-base-pair reads. The study's processing was this. A later analysis counted tens of millions of unique TCR beta chains across the 690 or so repertoires, and 10 million to 12 million of these chains were shared by at least two donors. Raw reads were error-corrected and collapsed into unique sequences by a nearest-neighbor algorithm in which closely related sequences were merged to remove PCR and sequencing errors. V, D and J gene segments were assigned by aligning CDR3 sequences to IMGT reference sequences. For a sequence to be retained, a match of at least six nucleotides was required to both a V gene segment and a J gene segment. A rearrangement was called productive if the CDR3 had no stop codons and remained in frame with V and J, and every other rearrangement was called non-productive. Following IMGT convention, CDR3 was defined as the stretch from the second conserved V-encoded cysteine to the conserved J-encoded phenylalanine. The earlier analysis of more than 450 of the donors excluded sequences that lacked an unambiguous match to a single V gene segment. In an earlier analysis of approximately 590 of the donors, V segments were called functional above 56.7% productive rearrangements and were called segregating when the between-donor standard deviation exceeded 5%. A statistical classification framework was developed to diagnose cytomegalovirus status using the catalog of TCR beta chain sequences. In a later analysis, TCR nucleotide sequences were compared against IMGT/GENE-DB human TR gene sequences so that V and J genes could be assigned. Using the TCRdist pipeline, a later analysis assigned CDR3 sequences along with most-parsimonious VDJ recombination scenarios. In a later analysis, each TCR beta chain was defined by its CDR3 amino acid sequence together with its V-gene family, and reads without a unique V-gene family were excluded. To address suspected cross-contamination and a sequencing artifact, a later analysis removed approximately 590 highly shared, low-generation-probability nucleotide sequences. In a later analysis, a clonal expansion index for each public chain was calculated from normalized within-repertoire ranks of inferred template counts. A later analysis computed generation probabilities with a VDJ recombination model fitted to out-of-frame rearrangements, and checked the results against IGoR. In a later analysis, TCR-TCR, TCR-HLA and TCR-CMV co-occurrence was scored with hypergeometric tests, and a repertoire-size bias correction was applied to TCR pairs. False discovery rates were estimated in a later analysis by permuting HLA or CMV assignments 20 times. In a later analysis, co-occurring TCRs were grouped using DBSCAN, and TCRdist sequence similarity was added for clustering within HLA-allele-positive subsets. Co-occurrence clustering excluded repertoires with fewer than 30,000 or more than 120,000 public chains, plus five with anomalous nucleotide sharing. This immuneACCESS table, as held by TCRdb, lists in-frame sequences with V and J called but not all clones. Of the missing ones, under half trace to an unresolved V gene in checked studies; the others have no known cause. V, J and clone size are those of that table, while D and trimming were read from the DNA. The sample has some 130,000 clones on record, about three quarters of them singletons. 2.9% of the sample goes to the ten largest clones.

In total, approximately 690 healthy bone marrow donors made up the cohort. Cohort members were all nominally healthy when sampled, although unrecorded immune exposures were likely present. CMV serostatus was recorded as positive for around 300 and negative for about half of the roughly 700 cohort members, whereas no CMV serostatus was recorded for the donor in question. Every donor gave a peripheral blood sample, and the peripheral blood mononuclear cells from that sample were used for TCR beta sequencing. Genomic DNA was extracted from the blood cell samples with the Qiagen DNeasy Blood Extraction Kit.

Recombination connected TRBV29-1 to TRBJ1-1; D gene: possibly TRBD1, on 6 matching bases. The specimen sequenced was PBMCs. This receptor was taken from a human donor in good health. CDR3 protein: CSSQGWDTEAFF. The bases are TGCAGCAGCCAGGGGTGGGACACTGAAGCTTTCTTT.